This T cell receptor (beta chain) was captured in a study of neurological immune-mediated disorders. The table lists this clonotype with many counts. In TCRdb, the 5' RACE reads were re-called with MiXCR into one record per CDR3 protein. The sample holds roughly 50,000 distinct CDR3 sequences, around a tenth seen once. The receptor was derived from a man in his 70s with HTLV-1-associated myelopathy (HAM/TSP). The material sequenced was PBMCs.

DNA of the CDR3: TGCGCCAGCAGCTTAGGACTAGCCGGGGTCAATGAGCAGTTCTTC. It encodes CASSLGLAGVNEQFF. The chain carries TRBV5-1 and TRBJ2-1, with 8 bases aligning to TRBD2. The V gene end was trimmed by 2 bases and the J gene end by 6 bases; junction bases not matched to a gene: 7. Germline V gives CDR1 SGHRS, CDR2 YFSETQ. The CDR3 totals 15 residues. The full variable domain, completed using reference TRBV5-1 and TRBJ2-1, is KAGVTQTPRYLIKTRGQQVTLSCSPISGHRSVSWYQQTPGQGLQFLFEYFSETQRNKGNFPGRFSGRQFSNSRSEMNVSTLELGDSALYLCASSLGLAGVNEQFFGPGTRLTVL.